These 14 T cell receptor beta chains share one sample of origin, sequenced in a study of blood T cell repertoires in COVID-19. Libraries were prepared by immunoSEQ multiplex PCR; TCRdb keeps only in-frame clonotypes and omits some of them. Of around 57,000 clones in the sample, approximately 91% were seen once. The sequenced material came from peripheral blood. All receptors derive from a man aged 50 to 59 with acute or convalescent COVID-19.

This sequence joins TRBV27 and TRBJ2-7; a possible D gene is TRBD1 (6 bases). CDR3 length: 13 amino acids. The germline CDR1 and CDR2 sequences are MNHEY and SMNVEV (reference sequence). Trimming shortened V by 5 bases and J by 2 bases, and 10 bases separated the two germline ends. CDR3 DNA: TGTGCCAGCAGTCAGGGGACACCCTACGAGCAGTACTTC. The encoded protein is CASSQGTPYEQYF.

The rearrangement uses TRBV11-2 and TRBJ2-2, with D possibly matching TRBD2 (6 bases). V dropped 5 bases and J dropped 0 bases, with 19 bases sitting between them. CDR1 is SGHAT, CDR2 FQNNGV, per germline. The CDR3 is 18 residues long. CDR3 bases: TGTGCCAGCAGCCACCCCTCAAGTGGGAGGACGAACACCGGGGAGCTGTTTTTT. As protein: CASSHPSSGRTNTGELFF.

The V and J genes are TRBV4-1 and TRBJ2-1; 14 bases align to TRBD2. The CDR3 sequence is 19 residues long. J gave up 1 base and V 3 bases, and 8 bases lay outside the gene matches. Germline CDR1 and CDR2: MGHRA and YSYEKL. The CDR3 nucleotides read TGCGCCAGCAGCCACGCCGGGACTAGCGGGAGTGGATCCTACAATGAGCAGTTCTTC. Encoded protein: CASSHAGTSGSGSYNEQFF.

This rearrangement joins TRBV27 to TRBJ2-3; possible D gene TRBD1, 6 bases. Germline loops: CDR1 MNHEY, CDR2 SMNVEV (reference sequence). The CDR3 covers 15 residues. V gave up 7 bases and J gave up 0 bases, with 14 bases separating them. The CDR3 is CASTYRDLSTDTQYF. The DNA for the CDR3 is TGTGCCAGCACCTACAGGGACCTAAGCACAGATACGCAGTATTTT.

J is TRBJ2-7 and V is TRBV11-2, with D hard to call. Germline V gives CDR1 SGHAT, CDR2 FQNNGV. Deletions cut 4 bases from V and 2 bases from J, with 6 bases between. The CDR3 is made up of 12 amino acids. The CDR3 DNA reads as TGTGCCAGCAGCTCATCAACCTACGAGCAGTACTTC. Translating it yields CASSSSTYEQYF. The full variable domain, completed using reference TRBV11-2 and TRBJ2-7, is EAGVAQSPRYKIIEKRQSVAFWCNPISGHATLYWYQQILGQGPKLLIQFQNNGVVDDSQLPKDRFSAERLKGVDSTLKIQPAKLEDSAVYLCASSSSTYEQYFGPGTRLTVT.

This chain joins TRBV27 and TRBJ2-7, with 12 bases lining up with TRBD2. Per the germline V gene, CDR1 is MNHEY and CDR2 is SMNVEV (reference sequence). This CDR3 comprises 15 residues. V shed 4 bases and J 2 bases; nucleotides not matched to a gene: 3. In nucleotides, the CDR3 is TGTGCCAGCAGTTATGGACTAGCGGGGCCCTACGAGCAGTACTTC. It specifies CASSYGLAGPYEQYF.

This chain joins TRBV10-2 and TRBJ1-3, with a tentative D call TRBD1 (5 bases). V lost 7 bases and J lost 2, with 12 bases in between. The CDR3 spans 14 residues. Germline V gives CDR1 WSHSY, CDR2 SAAADI. For the CDR3, the DNA is TGCGCCAGCACTGAAAGGGGTGCTGGAAACACCATATATTTT. It encodes CASTERGAGNTIYF.

The V and J genes are TRBV11-2 and TRBJ2-6, with D perhaps matching TRBD1 (5 bases). Germline V gene sequence: CDR1 SGHAT, CDR2 FQNNGV. V dropped 8 bases and J dropped 2 bases, with 7 bases sitting between them. This CDR3 region has 13 residues. DNA for the CDR3: TGTGCCAGCGGACAACCTGGGGCCAACGTCCTGACTTTC. As protein: CASGQPGANVLTF.

V is TRBV19 and J is TRBJ1-5; a possible D gene is TRBD1 (6 bases). Per the germline V gene, CDR1 is LNHDA and CDR2 is SQIVND (reference sequence). The CDR3 has 16 residues. V gave up 5 bases and J gave up 0 bases, with 14 bases separating them. The CDR3 DNA reads as TGTGCCAGTAGTCCCAGCAGGGACAATAGCAATCAGCCCCAGCATTTT. Its translation: CASSPSRDNSNQPQHF.

The V and J genes are TRBV13 and TRBJ2-7, with a possible D match to TRBD1 (5 bases). The CDR3 is 13 amino acids. Trimming removed 0 bases from V and 6 bases from J, with 9 bases in between. The germline gives CDR1 PRHDT, CDR2 FYEKMQ (reference sequence). CDR3 residues: CASSLGVGPEQYF. In nucleotides, the CDR3 is TGTGCCAGCAGCTTAGGAGTGGGGCCCGAGCAGTACTTC.

The genes are TRBV25-1 and TRBJ1-2, with D unresolved. Germline CDR1 is MGHDK and CDR2 is SYGVNS. CDR3 length: 12 residues. Trimming took off 5 bases at V and 4 bases at J, with 8 bases between the two ends. CDR3 sequence (DNA): TGTGCCAGCAGTAACGGCGGCTATGGCTACACCTTC. It translates to CASSNGGYGYTF.

This clone was detected only once. V gene TRBV27 combines with J gene TRBJ2-6, with 8 nucleotides matching TRBD2. CDR3 size: 18 residues. With V trimmed by 3 bases and J by 0 bases, 7 bases remained unmatched. Germline CDR1 reads MNHEY; CDR2 reads SMNVEV (reference sequence). DNA for the CDR3: TGTGCCAGCAGTTTCTCGCGGGGGGCGGGCTCTGGGGCCAACGTCCTGACTTTC. This gives the protein CASSFSRGAGSGANVLTF.

The sample holds one count of this clone. The chain has TRBV11-3 and TRBJ1-2; D is ambiguous. CDR3 size: 16 residues. Trimming removed 1 base from V and 0 bases from J, with 12 bases in between. Per germline, CDR1 SGHNT and CDR2 YENEEA. The DNA of the CDR3 is TGTGCCAGCAGCTTAGGACCTTCCGGGACTAACTATGGCTACACCTTC. Translation: CASSLGPSGTNYGYTF.

The chain has TRBV5-8 and TRBJ2-7; TRBD1 agrees at 9 bases. This CDR3 has 17 residues. The germline gives CDR1 SGHTS, CDR2 YDEGEE. V lost 0 bases to trimming and J lost 4 bases; unmatched junction nucleotides: 11. Here the CDR3 DNA reads TGTGCCAGCAGCTTGGAACACGGGACAGGGTGGGGATACGAGCAGTACTTC. Amino acids: CASSLEHGTGWGYEQYF. The full variable domain, completed using reference TRBV5-8 and TRBJ2-7, is EAGVTQSPTHLIKTRGQQATLRCSPISGHTSVYWYQQALGLGLQFLLWYDEGEERNRGNFPPRFSGRQFPNYSSELNVNALELEDSALYLCASSLEHGTGWGYEQYFGPGTRLTVT.